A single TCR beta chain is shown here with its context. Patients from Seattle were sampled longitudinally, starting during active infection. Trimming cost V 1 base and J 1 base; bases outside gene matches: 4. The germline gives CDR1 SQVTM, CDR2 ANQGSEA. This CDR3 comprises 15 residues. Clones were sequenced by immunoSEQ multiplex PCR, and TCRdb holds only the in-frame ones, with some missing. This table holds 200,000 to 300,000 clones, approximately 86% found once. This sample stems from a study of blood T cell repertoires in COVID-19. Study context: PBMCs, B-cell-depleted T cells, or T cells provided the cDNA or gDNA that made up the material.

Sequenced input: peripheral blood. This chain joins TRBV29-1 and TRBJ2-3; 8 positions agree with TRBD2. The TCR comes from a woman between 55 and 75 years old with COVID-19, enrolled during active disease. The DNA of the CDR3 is TGCAGCGTTGAAGTTCTGCGGGAGGGCACAGATACGCAGTATTTT. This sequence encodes CSVEVLREGTDTQYF.